Following are 5 T cell receptor beta chains from one sample sequenced in a study of shared clonotypes between healthy human individuals. Profiled with immunoSEQ multiplex PCR; TCRdb holds only in-frame clones, not every one. Here the sample spans about 2.4 million clones, 90% to 95% being singletons. The specimen was naive CD4+ T cells from PBMCs. Noted subset: CD45RA+ positively selected. These receptor sequences come from a man aged 18 to 29 in good health. Some clones in this sample may be carry-over from other donors' samples.

This clone was found a few times. The chain carries TRBV10-1 and TRBJ1-5, with a possible D match to TRBD1 (5 bases). The CDR3 sequence is 15 residues long. Germline V gene data show CDR1 as WNHNN and CDR2 as SYGVQD (reference sequence). The ends were cut back, 4 bases at V and 2 bases at J, with 12 bases in the middle. The CDR3: CASSGRGWGNQPQHF. The CDR3 DNA is TGCGCCAGCAGTGGGAGGGGATGGGGCAATCAGCCCCAGCATTTT.

Concerning this clone itself: The sample carries other DNA sequences with the same CDR3. The chain has TRBV10-3 and TRBJ2-3; D remains unclear. The CDR3 is 11 amino acids. Germline V gives CDR1 ENHRY, CDR2 SYGVKD. Trimming pared 3 bases from V and 3 bases from J, leaving 1 base between. CDR3 DNA sequence: TGTGCCATCAGTGAAACAGATACGCAGTATTTT. This translates into CAISETDTQYF.

In DNA, the CDR3 is TGTGCCAGCAGACCACCCCCGGGACTAGCGGGAGGGCCTTACGAGCAGTACTTC. This sequence encodes CASRPPPGLAGGPYEQYF. The gene calls are TRBV28 and TRBJ2-7; 16 nucleotides agree with TRBD2. J gave up 4 bases and V 6 bases, and 12 bases lay outside the gene matches. The germline V gene has CDR1 MDHEN and CDR2 SYDVKM. The CDR3 spans 18 residues.

The V call is TRBV10-1, the J call TRBJ2-2, with a weak D call TRBD1 (6 bases). V gave up 8 bases and J gave up 2 bases, with 15 bases separating them. CDR3 length: 15 amino acids. Looked up from germline, CDR1 is WNHNN and CDR2 is SYGVQD (reference sequence). Here the CDR3 DNA reads TGCGCCAGCGGTACAGGGACCCTAAACACCGGGGAGCTGTTTTTT. It is translated as CASGTGTLNTGELFF.

This clone appeared once. This rearrangement joins TRBV5-1 to TRBJ2-7; 8 bases agree with TRBD1. In germline, CDR1 is SGHRS, CDR2 YFSETQ. CDR3 length equals 15 residues. Trimming cost V 6 bases and J 6 bases; bases outside gene matches: 14. The CDR3 region is CASTRGSQGDSEQYF. The CDR3, as DNA: TGCGCCAGCACCCGGGGCTCACAGGGGGATTCCGAGCAGTACTTC.